The clone carrying this TCR beta chain was observed a handful of times. As yet, its antigen is unknown. The V gene lost 0 bases and the J gene lost 2 bases, with 7 bases spanning the gap. This CDR3 is 14 amino acids long. In germline, CDR1 is MNHEY, CDR2 SVGEGT. The entry originates in a study of identical twins. Overall study findings and caveats: Zero-insertion results could be subject to partial confounding by invariant MAIT and iNKT cells.

Using its own MiXCR run on the 5' RACE reads, TCRdb lists one record per CDR3 protein. The table includes some 500,000 distinct CDR3 sequences, approximately 14% detected once. The same sample was also used in a study of yellow fever vaccine responses in identical twins. That source reports: Reportedly, the T cell response mounted by twins to vaccine seemed partly convergent, partly personalized.

The sequence was collected from a woman between 18 and 30 years old in good health. The J gene is TRBJ1-1, the V gene TRBV6-2 or TRBV6-3; D remains unclear. Sequenced: CD4+ T cells sorted from blood. The CDR3 sequence is CASSYSAGNTEAFF. DNA for the CDR3: TGTGCCAGCAGTTACTCTGCAGGAAACACTGAAGCTTTCTTT.